This T cell receptor beta chain is drawn from a study of T cells in Graves' hyperthyroidism and ophthalmopathy. Whole-study context: The authors collected peripheral blood at initial diagnosis, before any treatment.

Researchers amplified the TCR beta CDR3 regions from RNA transcripts. HTBI primers were employed in a first-round RT-PCR of the TCR CDR3. A single record per CDR3 protein comes from TCRdb applying MiXCR to the multiplex PCR reads. Found here are roughly 650,000 distinct CDR3 sequences, about 16% of them singletons; the top ten hold roughly 3%. The J segment lost 6 bases and the V segment lost 3 bases, leaving 4 bases of the junction unmatched. CDR1 is GTSNPN, CDR2 SVGIG, per germline (reference sequence). There are 13 residues in the CDR3. This clonotype was recorded many times. What it recognizes is unknown. Findings and caveats of the study: A model of 13 V-J pairs discriminated ophthalmopathy from stable hyperthyroidism. Ophthalmopathy got predicted by the model a median roughly 6.4 months before its onset.

The receptor was isolated from a woman aged 40 to 50 with Graves' ophthalmopathy. The specimen was blood. The chain carries TRBV30 and TRBJ2-1; 8 bases map to TRBD2. The CDR3 DNA reads TGTGCCTGGAGACGGGAGGGCCGCAATGAGCAGTTCTTC. Translating gives CAWRREGRNEQFF.